This T cell receptor beta chain was sequenced during a study of blood T cell repertoires in COVID-19. Overall study context: Some COVID-19 samples were acute and others convalescent; all came from the United States, Italy and Spain. PBMCs, B-cell-depleted T cells, or T cells were the source of the cDNA or gDNA that made up the material.

The CDR3 totals 15 residues. V lost 3 bases and J lost 9; bases outside the gene matches: 14. Germline CDR1 is GTSNPN and CDR2 is SVGIG (reference sequence). Per the authors' pipeline: Amplification from reference gene primers served as the basis for estimated nucleated cell counts. The method was immunoSEQ multiplex PCR; TCRdb's version includes in-frame clones alone and lacks a portion of them. The D gene and trimming were derived from the DNA, and the V and J assignments and clone size from that table. The sample has about 480,000 clones, approximately 90% seen once; the top ten hold 4.3%. What was sequenced was peripheral blood. The gene calls are TRBV30 and TRBJ2-7; TRBD1 matches 10 bases. This TCR derives from a woman between 25 and 40 years old with acute or convalescent COVID-19. CDR3: CAWRKWDRGASGQYF. The CDR3 DNA reads TGTGCCTGGAGGAAGTGGGACAGGGGCGCTTCTGGGCAGTACTTC. The complete variable domain, with remaining parts taken from reference TRBV30 and TRBJ2-7, reads SQTIHQWPATLVQPVGSPLSLECTVEGTSNPNLYWYRQAAGRGLQLLFYSVGIGQISSEVPQNLSASRPQDRQFILSSKKLLLSDSGFYLCAWRKWDRGASGQYFGPGTRLTVT.